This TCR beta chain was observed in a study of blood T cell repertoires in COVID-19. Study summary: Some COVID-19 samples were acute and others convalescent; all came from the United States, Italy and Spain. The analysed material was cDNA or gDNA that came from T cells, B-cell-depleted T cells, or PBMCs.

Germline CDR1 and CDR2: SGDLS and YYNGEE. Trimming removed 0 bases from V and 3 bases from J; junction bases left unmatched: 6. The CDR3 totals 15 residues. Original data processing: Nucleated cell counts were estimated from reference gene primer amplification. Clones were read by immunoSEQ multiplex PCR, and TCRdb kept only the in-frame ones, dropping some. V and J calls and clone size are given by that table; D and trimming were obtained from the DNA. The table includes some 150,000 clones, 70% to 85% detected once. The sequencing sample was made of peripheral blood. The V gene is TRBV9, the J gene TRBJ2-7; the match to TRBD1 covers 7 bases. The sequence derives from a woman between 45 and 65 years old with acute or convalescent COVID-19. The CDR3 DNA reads TGTGCCAGCAGCGTAGCTGGGGACAGCAACTACGAGCAGTACTTC. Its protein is CASSVAGDSNYEQYF.